This T cell receptor beta chain is from a study of blood T cells in healthy people across ages. General observations from the study: Fewer expanded clones and more diversity marked long-lived versus aged donors. No one knew whether donors had CMV, which possibly confounded expanded clonotype changes.

V was clipped by 1 base and J by 11 bases, with 30 bases between them. Per the germline V gene, CDR1 is SGHRS and CDR2 is YFSETQ. The CDR3 spans 18 residues. About this clonotype: Antigen unknown.

Together with a sample-barcoded 5' primer, a J-beta primer mix was included in a second PCR lasting about 7 to 11 cycles. TCRdb redid the calling of the 5' RACE reads with MiXCR, one entry per CDR3 protein. The sample has approximately 700,000 distinct CDR3 sequences, roughly 32% seen once; the top ten hold 15%. The V call is TRBV5-1, the J call TRBJ2-5; a possible D gene is TRBD1 (6 bases). The sample taken for sequencing was blood. The clonotype originates from an elderly woman in good health. CDR3: CASSLLGRQAVGYNEQYF. CDR3 bases: TGCGCCAGCAGCTTGTTGGGCCGACAGGCGGTGGGCTACAATGAGCAGTACTTC.